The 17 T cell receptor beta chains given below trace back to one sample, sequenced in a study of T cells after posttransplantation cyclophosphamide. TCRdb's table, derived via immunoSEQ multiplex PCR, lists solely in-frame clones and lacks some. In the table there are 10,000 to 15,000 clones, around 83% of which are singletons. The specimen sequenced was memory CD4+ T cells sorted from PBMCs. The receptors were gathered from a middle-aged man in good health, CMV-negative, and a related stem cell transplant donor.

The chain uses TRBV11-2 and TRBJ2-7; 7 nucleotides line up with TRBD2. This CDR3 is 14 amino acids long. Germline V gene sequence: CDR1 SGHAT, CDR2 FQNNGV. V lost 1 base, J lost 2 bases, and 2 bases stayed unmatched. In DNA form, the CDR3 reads TGTGCCAGCAGCTTAGCAGCGGGACCCTACGAGCAGTACTTC. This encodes CASSLAAGPYEQYF.

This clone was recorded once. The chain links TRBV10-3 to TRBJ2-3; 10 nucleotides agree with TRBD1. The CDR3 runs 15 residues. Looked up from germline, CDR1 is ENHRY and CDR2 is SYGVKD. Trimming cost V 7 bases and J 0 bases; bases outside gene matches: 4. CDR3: CAITTGQGSTDTQYF. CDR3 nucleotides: TGTGCCATCACTACGGGACAGGGGAGCACAGATACGCAGTATTTT.

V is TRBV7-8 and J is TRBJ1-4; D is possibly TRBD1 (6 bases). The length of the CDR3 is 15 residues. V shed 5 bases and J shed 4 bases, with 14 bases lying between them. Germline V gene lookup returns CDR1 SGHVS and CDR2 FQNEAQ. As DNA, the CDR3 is TGTGCCAGCAGCCCTGGACAGACGAGTAATGAAAAACTGTTTTTT. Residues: CASSPGQTSNEKLFF. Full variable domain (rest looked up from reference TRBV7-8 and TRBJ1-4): GAGVSQSPRYKVAKRGQDVALRCDPISGHVSLFWYQQALGQGPEFLTYFQNEAQLDKSGLPSDRFFAERPEGSVSTLKIQRTQQEDSAVYLCASSPGQTSNEKLFFGSGTQLSVL.

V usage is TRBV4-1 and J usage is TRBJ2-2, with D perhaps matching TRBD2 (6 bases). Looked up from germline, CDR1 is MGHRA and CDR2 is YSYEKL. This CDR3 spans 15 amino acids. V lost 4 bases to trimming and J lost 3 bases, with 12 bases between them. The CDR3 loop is CASSPGWGDTGELFF. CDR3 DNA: TGCGCCAGCAGCCCCGGATGGGGGGACACCGGGGAGCTGTTTTTT.

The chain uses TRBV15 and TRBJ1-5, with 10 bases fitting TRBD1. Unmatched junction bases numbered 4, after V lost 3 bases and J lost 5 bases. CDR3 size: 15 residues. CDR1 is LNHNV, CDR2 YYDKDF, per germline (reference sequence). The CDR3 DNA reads TGTGCCACCAGCAGGAGGGGACAGGGGTATCAGCCCCAGCATTTT. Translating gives CATSRRGQGYQPQHF.

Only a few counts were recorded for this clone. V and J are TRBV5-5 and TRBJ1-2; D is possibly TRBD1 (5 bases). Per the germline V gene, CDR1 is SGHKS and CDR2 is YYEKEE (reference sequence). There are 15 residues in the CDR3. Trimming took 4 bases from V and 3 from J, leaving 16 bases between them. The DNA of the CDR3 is TGTGCCAGCAGCCCGACCCTGACAGAATACTATGGCTACACCTTC. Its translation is CASSPTLTEYYGYTF.

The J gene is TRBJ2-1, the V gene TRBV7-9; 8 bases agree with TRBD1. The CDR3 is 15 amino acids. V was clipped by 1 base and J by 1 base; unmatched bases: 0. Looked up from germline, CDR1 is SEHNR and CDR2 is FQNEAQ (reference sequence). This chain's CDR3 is CASSLGTGSYNEQFF. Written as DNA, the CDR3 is TGTGCCAGCAGCTTAGGGACAGGGTCCTACAATGAGCAGTTCTTC.

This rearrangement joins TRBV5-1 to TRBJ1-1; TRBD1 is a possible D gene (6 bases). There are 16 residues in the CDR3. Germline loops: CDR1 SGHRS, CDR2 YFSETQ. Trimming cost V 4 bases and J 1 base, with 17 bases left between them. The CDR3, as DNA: TGCGCCAGCAGCCCGGGGGGGAGGGGACAGAACACTGAAGCTTTCTTT. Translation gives CASSPGGRGQNTEAFF.

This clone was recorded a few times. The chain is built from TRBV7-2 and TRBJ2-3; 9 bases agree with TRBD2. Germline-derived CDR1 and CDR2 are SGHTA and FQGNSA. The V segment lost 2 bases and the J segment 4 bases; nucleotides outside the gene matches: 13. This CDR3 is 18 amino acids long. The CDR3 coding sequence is TGTGCCAGCAGCTTATTTGGGCGAGCGGGGGGTGGCCCAGATACGCAGTATTTT. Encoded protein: CASSLFGRAGGGPDTQYF.

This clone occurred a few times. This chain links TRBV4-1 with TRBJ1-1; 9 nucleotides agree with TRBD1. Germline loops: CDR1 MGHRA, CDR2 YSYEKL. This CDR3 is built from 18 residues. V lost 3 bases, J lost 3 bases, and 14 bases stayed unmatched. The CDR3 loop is CASSQGGLLGQGYTEAFF. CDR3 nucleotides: TGCGCCAGCAGCCAGGGGGGGTTGTTGGGACAGGGTTACACTGAAGCTTTCTTT.

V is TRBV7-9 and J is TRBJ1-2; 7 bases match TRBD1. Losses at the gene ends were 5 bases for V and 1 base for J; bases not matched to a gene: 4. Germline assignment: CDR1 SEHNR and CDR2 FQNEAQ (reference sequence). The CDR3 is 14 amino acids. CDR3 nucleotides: TGTGCCAGCAGCCCCGGACAGGTTAACTATGGCTACACCTTC. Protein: CASSPGQVNYGYTF.

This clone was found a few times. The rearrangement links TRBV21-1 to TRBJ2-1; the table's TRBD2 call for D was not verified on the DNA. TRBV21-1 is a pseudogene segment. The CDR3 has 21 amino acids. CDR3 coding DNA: TGTGCCAGCAGCAAAGTTAGGGAGCGGGAGGGCCTCGGTTTTTTCTACAATGAGCAGTTCTTC. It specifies CASSKVREREGLGFFYNEQFF.

The CDR3 bases are TGTGCCAGCAGCCGGGGACAGATAACTGAAAAACTGTTTTTT. Translation gives CASSRGQITEKLFF. This chain connects TRBV7-2 to TRBJ1-4; the match to TRBD1 covers 7 bases. There are 14 residues in the CDR3. Germline assignment: CDR1 SGHTA and CDR2 FQGNSA. The V segment lost 5 bases and the J segment 7 bases; nucleotides outside the gene matches: 7.

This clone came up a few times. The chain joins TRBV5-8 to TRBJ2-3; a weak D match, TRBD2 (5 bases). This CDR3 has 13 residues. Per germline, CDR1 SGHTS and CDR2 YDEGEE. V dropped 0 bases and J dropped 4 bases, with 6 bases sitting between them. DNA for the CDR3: TGTGCCAGCAGCTTGGCGGGGTCAGATACGCAGTATTTT. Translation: CASSLAGSDTQYF.

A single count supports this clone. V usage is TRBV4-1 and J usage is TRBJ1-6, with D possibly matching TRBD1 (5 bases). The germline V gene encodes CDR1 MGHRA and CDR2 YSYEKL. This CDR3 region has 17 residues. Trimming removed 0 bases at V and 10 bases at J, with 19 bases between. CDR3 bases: TGCGCCAGCAGCCAAGAACGGACCCGGACAATAAGATCACCCCTCCACTTT. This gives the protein CASSQERTRTIRSPLHF.

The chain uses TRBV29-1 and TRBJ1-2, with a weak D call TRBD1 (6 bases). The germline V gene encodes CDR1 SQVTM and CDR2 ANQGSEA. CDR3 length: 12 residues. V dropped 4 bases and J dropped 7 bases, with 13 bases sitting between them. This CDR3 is CSVAQGWGGYTF. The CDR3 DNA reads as TGCAGCGTTGCCCAGGGGTGGGGTGGCTACACCTTC.

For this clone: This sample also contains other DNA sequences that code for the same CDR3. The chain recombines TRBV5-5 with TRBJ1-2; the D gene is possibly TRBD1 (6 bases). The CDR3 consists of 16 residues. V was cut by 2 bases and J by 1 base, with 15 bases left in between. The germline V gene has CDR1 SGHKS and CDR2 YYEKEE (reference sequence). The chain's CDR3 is CASSFKTGRDNYGYTF. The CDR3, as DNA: TGTGCCAGCAGCTTTAAAACAGGGAGGGATAACTATGGCTACACCTTC.